This is a list of T cell receptor beta chains from one sample in a study of blood T cell repertoires in COVID-19. Profiled with immunoSEQ multiplex PCR; TCRdb holds only in-frame clones, not every one. The profile shows a few hundred thousand clones, 80% to 90% of them singletons. Sequencing input: PBMCs or T cells enriched from blood (not recorded which). The receptors originated from a woman in her forties or fifties who had recovered from COVID-19. The CDR3 runs from the conserved cysteine through the conserved F or W. The order of the fields is V gene, J gene, D gene, clone size, CDR3 DNA, CDR3 protein. A D gene is named only where the DNA matches it firmly. The size field is filled for only some rows; it gives once, few, many or a size class.

v_gene: TRBV25-1; j_gene: TRBJ1-1; d_gene: NA; abundance: NA; CDR3nt: TGTGCCAGCAGTGAACAGGGAGGGACTGAAGCTTTCTTT; CDR3aa: CASSEQGGTEAFF
v_gene: TRBV5-4; j_gene: TRBJ2-1; d_gene: TRBD1; abundance: NA; CDR3nt: TGTGCCAGCAGCGTACAGGGGGCTGATGAGCAGTTCTTC; CDR3aa: CASSVQGADEQFF
v_gene: TRBV18; j_gene: TRBJ2-2; d_gene: NA; abundance: NA; CDR3nt: TGTGCCAGCTCACCACGGAGCGGACCGAACACCGGGGAGCTGTTTTTT; CDR3aa: CASSPRSGPNTGELFF
v_gene: TRBV4-1; j_gene: TRBJ2-3; d_gene: TRBD2; abundance: NA; CDR3nt: TGCGCCAGCAGCTATCGACTAGCGGAGGTAGATACGCAGTATTTT; CDR3aa: CASSYRLAEVDTQYF
v_gene: TRBV7-2; j_gene: TRBJ1-1; d_gene: TRBD1; abundance: NA; CDR3nt: TGTGCCAGCAGCCGCGACAGGGCCACCAACACTGAAGCTTTCTTT; CDR3aa: CASSRDRATNTEAFF
v_gene: TRBV4-1; j_gene: TRBJ2-7; d_gene: TRBD2; abundance: NA; CDR3nt: TGCGCCAGCAGCCAAGGAGGACTAGCTTACCACGAGCAGTACTTC; CDR3aa: CASSQGGLAYHEQYF
v_gene: TRBV18; j_gene: TRBJ1-2; d_gene: NA; abundance: NA; CDR3nt: TGTGCCAGCTCACCAGATATGGCCCGGGGGGCAGTCGGCTACACCTTC; CDR3aa: CASSPDMARGAVGYTF
v_gene: TRBV27; j_gene: TRBJ1-6; d_gene: NA; abundance: NA; CDR3nt: TGTGCCAGCAGTTTAAGGACACCTAATAATTCACCCCTCCACTTT; CDR3aa: CASSLRTPNNSPLHF
v_gene: TRBV27; j_gene: TRBJ2-1; d_gene: NA; abundance: NA; CDR3nt: TGTGCCAGCAGCCCTGCGGCTAGCTCCTACAATGAGCAGTTCTTC; CDR3aa: CASSPAASSYNEQFF
v_gene: TRBV18; j_gene: TRBJ2-1; d_gene: TRBD2; abundance: NA; CDR3nt: TGTGCCAGCTCACAGACTAGCGGGAGTTCGCATGAGCAGTTCTTC; CDR3aa: CASSQTSGSSHEQFF
v_gene: TRBV27; j_gene: TRBJ2-2; d_gene: NA; abundance: NA; CDR3nt: TGTGCCAGCAGTCCACCCGGGAGCTGGGGTACCGGGGAGCTGTTTTTT; CDR3aa: CASSPPGSWGTGELFF
v_gene: TRBV19; j_gene: TRBJ1-6; d_gene: TRBD1; abundance: NA; CDR3nt: TGTGCCAGTAGTATCCGGGACAGTAGTTCACCCCTCCACTTT; CDR3aa: CASSIRDSSSPLHF
v_gene: TRBV7-8; j_gene: TRBJ2-7; d_gene: TRBD1; abundance: few; CDR3nt: TGTGCCAGCAGCTTCTCTCCGGGACAGGTCGCCGAGCAGTACTTC; CDR3aa: CASSFSPGQVAEQYF
v_gene: TRBV2; j_gene: TRBJ1-1; d_gene: NA; abundance: NA; CDR3nt: TGTGCCACGGTAAGATCCGAAATGAACACTGAAGCTTTCTTT; CDR3aa: CATVRSEMNTEAFF
v_gene: TRBV4-1; j_gene: TRBJ1-1; d_gene: TRBD1; abundance: NA; CDR3nt: TGCGCCAGCAGCCACCGACAGGGGAACACTGAAGCTTTCTTT; CDR3aa: CASSHRQGNTEAFF
v_gene: TRBV21-1; j_gene: TRBJ2-3; d_gene: NA; abundance: NA; CDR3nt: TGTGCCAGCAGCAAACAGGACGAACGCAACAGGAGTTGCAAAAGCACAGATACGCAGTATTTT; CDR3aa: CASSKQDERNRSCKSTDTQYF
v_gene: TRBV5-6; j_gene: TRBJ1-4; d_gene: TRBD1; abundance: NA; CDR3nt: TGTGCCAGCAGCTCGGACAGGGGGCTTCCTAATGAAAAACTGTTTTTT; CDR3aa: CASSSDRGLPNEKLFF
v_gene: TRBV10-3; j_gene: TRBJ2-3; d_gene: NA; abundance: NA; CDR3nt: TGTGCCACCAAAGCCCGACTTGTAGATACGCAGTATTTT; CDR3aa: CATKARLVDTQYF
v_gene: TRBV9; j_gene: TRBJ1-6; d_gene: NA; abundance: NA; CDR3nt: TGTGCCAGCAGCGTAGCCCGGGGATCACCCCTCCACTTT; CDR3aa: CASSVARGSPLHF
v_gene: TRBV5-1; j_gene: TRBJ2-1; d_gene: TRBD1; abundance: few; CDR3nt: TGCGCCAGCAGCTTACAGGGGGCGCGGGTTGATGAGCAGTTCTTC; CDR3aa: CASSLQGARVDEQFF
v_gene: TRBV10-3; j_gene: TRBJ1-2; d_gene: TRBD1; abundance: NA; CDR3nt: TGTGCCACCACCCCTACCGACAGGGACTATGGCTACACCTTC; CDR3aa: CATTPTDRDYGYTF
v_gene: TRBV5-1; j_gene: TRBJ1-6; d_gene: NA; abundance: NA; CDR3nt: TGCGCCAGCAGCTTGGGGACAGACCAGTATTCACCCCTCCACTTT; CDR3aa: CASSLGTDQYSPLHF
v_gene: TRBV28; j_gene: TRBJ2-7; d_gene: NA; abundance: NA; CDR3nt: TGTGCCAGCAGTTTACTGTCGGCTAGCAGAGAGCAGTACTTC; CDR3aa: CASSLLSASREQYF
v_gene: TRBV19; j_gene: TRBJ1-5; d_gene: NA; abundance: NA; CDR3nt: TGTGCCAGTACTCAGAGGGCGCGGCAGCCCCAGCATTTT; CDR3aa: CASTQRARQPQHF
v_gene: TRBV6-5; j_gene: TRBJ2-5; d_gene: TRBD1; abundance: NA; CDR3nt: TGTGCCAGCGCCGGGACAGGGGGCGCGCGGGAGACCCAGTACTTC; CDR3aa: CASAGTGGARETQYF
v_gene: TRBV7-9; j_gene: TRBJ1-4; d_gene: NA; abundance: NA; CDR3nt: TGTGCCAGCAGCCATATGGGACAAGCAACTAATGAAAAACTGTTTTTT; CDR3aa: CASSHMGQATNEKLFF
v_gene: TRBV5-6; j_gene: TRBJ2-5; d_gene: NA; abundance: few; CDR3nt: TGTGCCAGCAGCCCCCTTGAGTCCCGCTTTGGAGAGACCCAGTACTTC; CDR3aa: CASSPLESRFGETQYF
v_gene: TRBV2; j_gene: TRBJ1-2; d_gene: NA; abundance: NA; CDR3nt: TGTGCCAGCAGTGACCCGGGGAGGAACTATGGCTACACCTTC; CDR3aa: CASSDPGRNYGYTF
v_gene: TRBV7-9; j_gene: TRBJ2-1; d_gene: TRBD2; abundance: NA; CDR3nt: TGTGCCAGCAGCTTAATTCCGGGAGGAACCTACAATGAGCAGTTCTTC; CDR3aa: CASSLIPGGTYNEQFF
v_gene: TRBV6-1; j_gene: TRBJ1-5; d_gene: NA; abundance: NA; CDR3nt: TGTGCCAGCAGTGAAGATCTGGCGGGAGGCTGGCAGCCCCAGCATTTT; CDR3aa: CASSEDLAGGWQPQHF
v_gene: TRBV21-1; j_gene: TRBJ2-1; d_gene: NA; abundance: NA; CDR3nt: TGTGCCAGCAGCAAGGAGCGGGAGTGGTACAATGAGCAGTTCTTC; CDR3aa: CASSKEREWYNEQFF
v_gene: TRBV11-2; j_gene: TRBJ1-1; d_gene: NA; abundance: NA; CDR3nt: TGTGCCAGCAGCTTGCTAGAACAGGGTCACACTGAAGCTTTCTTT; CDR3aa: CASSLLEQGHTEAFF
v_gene: TRBV5-1; j_gene: TRBJ2-1; d_gene: NA; abundance: few; CDR3nt: TGCGCCAGCAGCTTGGTATATTCCCCGTCGGGGAATGAGCAGTTCTTC; CDR3aa: CASSLVYSPSGNEQFF
v_gene: TRBV5-8; j_gene: TRBJ1-2; d_gene: TRBD1; abundance: NA; CDR3nt: TGTGCCAGCAGCACCGCCGACAGGGTGCTTAACTATGGCTACACCTTC; CDR3aa: CASSTADRVLNYGYTF
v_gene: TRBV28; j_gene: TRBJ2-1; d_gene: NA; abundance: NA; CDR3nt: TGTGCCAGCACCCCGGGGTGGGCTTACTACAATGAGCAGTTCTTC; CDR3aa: CASTPGWAYYNEQFF
v_gene: TRBV5-1; j_gene: TRBJ2-3; d_gene: NA; abundance: few; CDR3nt: TGCGCCAGCAGCTCCCATCAAACAGATACGCAGTATTTT; CDR3aa: CASSSHQTDTQYF
v_gene: TRBV14; j_gene: TRBJ2-1; d_gene: TRBD1; abundance: NA; CDR3nt: TGTGCCAGCACCCCGGGAAGGGGGCCCTACAATGAGCAGTTCTTC; CDR3aa: CASTPGRGPYNEQFF
v_gene: TRBV6-5; j_gene: TRBJ2-2; d_gene: TRBD1; abundance: NA; CDR3nt: TGTGCCAGCAGTTACTCGCCGACAGGGGGAACCGGGGAGCTGTTTTTT; CDR3aa: CASSYSPTGGTGELFF
v_gene: TRBV19; j_gene: TRBJ1-4; d_gene: NA; abundance: NA; CDR3nt: TGTGCCAGTAGCTGGGGAGAGTATGAAAAACTGTTTTTT; CDR3aa: CASSWGEYEKLFF
v_gene: TRBV6-1; j_gene: TRBJ2-7; d_gene: TRBD1; abundance: NA; CDR3nt: TGTGCCAGCGGTGAAGGACAGGGGCGCGAGCAGTACTTC; CDR3aa: CASGEGQGREQYF
v_gene: TRBV15; j_gene: TRBJ2-7; d_gene: TRBD2; abundance: NA; CDR3nt: TGTGCCACCAGCAGAGTTTTTTCCGGGACTAGGGCCTACGAGCAGTACTTC; CDR3aa: CATSRVFSGTRAYEQYF
v_gene: TRBV21-1; j_gene: TRBJ2-4; d_gene: NA; abundance: NA; CDR3nt: TGTGCCAGCCAGCCGGGGGGGATAGCCAAAAACATTCAGTACTTC; CDR3aa: CASQPGGIAKNIQYF
v_gene: TRBV27; j_gene: TRBJ2-7; d_gene: NA; abundance: few; CDR3nt: TGTGCCAGCAGTGTTGAGTTCAACTCCGAGCAGTACTTC; CDR3aa: CASSVEFNSEQYF
v_gene: TRBV19; j_gene: TRBJ2-7; d_gene: TRBD1; abundance: NA; CDR3nt: TGTGCCAGTAGTCTGACAGGGTCAGGCTACGAGCAGTACTTC; CDR3aa: CASSLTGSGYEQYF
v_gene: TRBV6-5; j_gene: TRBJ1-1; d_gene: TRBD1; abundance: NA; CDR3nt: TGTGCCAGCAGTTTTTGGTCAGGGGGTGGAACTGAAGCTTTCTTT; CDR3aa: CASSFWSGGGTEAFF
v_gene: TRBV4-1; j_gene: TRBJ2-1; d_gene: NA; abundance: NA; CDR3nt: TGCGCCAGCAGCCAAGCATTAGCGGTGTGGGATGAGCAGTTCTTC; CDR3aa: CASSQALAVWDEQFF
v_gene: TRBV9; j_gene: TRBJ1-5; d_gene: NA; abundance: NA; CDR3nt: TGTGCCAGCAGCGTAGGGGGGCAGCCAGGCAATCAGCCCCAGCATTTT; CDR3aa: CASSVGGQPGNQPQHF
v_gene: TRBV21-1; j_gene: TRBJ2-7; d_gene: NA; abundance: NA; CDR3nt: TGTGCCAGCAGCAGGGGGGGCGGGAACGGCTCCTACGAGCAGTACTTC; CDR3aa: CASSRGGGNGSYEQYF
v_gene: TRBV19; j_gene: TRBJ2-1; d_gene: NA; abundance: NA; CDR3nt: TGTGCCAGTAGTATAGATGAGGGGGTCGCCTACAATGAGCAGTTCTTC; CDR3aa: CASSIDEGVAYNEQFF
v_gene: TRBV25-1; j_gene: TRBJ2-7; d_gene: NA; abundance: NA; CDR3nt: TGTGCCAGCAGTGATTGGCGGGACTACGAGCAGTACTTC; CDR3aa: CASSDWRDYEQYF
v_gene: TRBV27; j_gene: TRBJ2-2; d_gene: NA; abundance: many; CDR3nt: TGTGCCAGCAGTTTAGGCCTGAACACCGGGGAGCTGTTTTTT; CDR3aa: CASSLGLNTGELFF
v_gene: TRBV4-1; j_gene: TRBJ2-7; d_gene: TRBD1; abundance: NA; CDR3nt: TGCGCCAGCAGCCCAACAGGGGGCGAGCAGTACTTC; CDR3aa: CASSPTGGEQYF
v_gene: TRBV28; j_gene: TRBJ2-1; d_gene: TRBD1; abundance: once; CDR3nt: TGTGCCAGCAGTTTAGGGACAGGGAGGGTTGAGCAGTTCTTC; CDR3aa: CASSLGTGRVEQFF
v_gene: TRBV5-5; j_gene: TRBJ1-2; d_gene: NA; abundance: once; CDR3nt: TGTGCCAGCAGCCCCGGGACATTATCTAACTATGGCTACACCTTC; CDR3aa: CASSPGTLSNYGYTF
v_gene: TRBV24-1; j_gene: TRBJ1-2; d_gene: NA; abundance: NA; CDR3nt: TGTGCCACCAGTGATTTGCGTTGGGGGCGAGGTGGCTACACCTTC; CDR3aa: CATSDLRWGRGGYTF
v_gene: TRBV11-2; j_gene: TRBJ2-1; d_gene: NA; abundance: NA; CDR3nt: TGTGCCAGCAGCCCTGTCGGGGACTCTTTGAATGAGCAGTTCTTC; CDR3aa: CASSPVGDSLNEQFF
v_gene: TRBV29-1; j_gene: TRBJ1-1; d_gene: NA; abundance: NA; CDR3nt: TGCAGCGTTGCGGGAACTGAAGCTTTCTTT; CDR3aa: CSVAGTEAFF